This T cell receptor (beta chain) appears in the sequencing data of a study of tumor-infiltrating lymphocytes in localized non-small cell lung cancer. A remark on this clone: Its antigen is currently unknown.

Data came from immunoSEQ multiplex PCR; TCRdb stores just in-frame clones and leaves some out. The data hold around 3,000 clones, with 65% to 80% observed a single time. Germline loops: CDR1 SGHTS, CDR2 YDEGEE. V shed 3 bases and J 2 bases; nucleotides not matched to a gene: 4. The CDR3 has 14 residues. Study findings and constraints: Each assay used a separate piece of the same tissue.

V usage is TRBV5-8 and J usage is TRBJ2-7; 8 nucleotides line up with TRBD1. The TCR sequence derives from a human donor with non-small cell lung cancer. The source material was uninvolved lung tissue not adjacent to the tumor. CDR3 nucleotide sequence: TGTGCCAGCAGCTCCGGGACAGGACCCTACGAGCAGTACTTC. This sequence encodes CASSSGTGPYEQYF.